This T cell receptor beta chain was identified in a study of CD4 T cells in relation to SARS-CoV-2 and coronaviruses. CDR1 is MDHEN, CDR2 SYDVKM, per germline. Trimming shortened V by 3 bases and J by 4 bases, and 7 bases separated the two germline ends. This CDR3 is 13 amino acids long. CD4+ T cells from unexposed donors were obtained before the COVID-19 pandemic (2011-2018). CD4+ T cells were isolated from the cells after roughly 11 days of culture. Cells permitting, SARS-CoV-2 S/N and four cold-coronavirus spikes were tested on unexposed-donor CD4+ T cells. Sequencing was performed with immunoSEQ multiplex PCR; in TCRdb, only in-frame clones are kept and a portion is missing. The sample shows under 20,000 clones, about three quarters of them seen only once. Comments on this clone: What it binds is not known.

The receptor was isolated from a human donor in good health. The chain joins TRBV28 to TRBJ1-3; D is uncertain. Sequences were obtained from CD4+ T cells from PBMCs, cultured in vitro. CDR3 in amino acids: CASSFSDGNTIYF. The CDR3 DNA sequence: TGTGCCAGCAGTTTTTCCGACGGAAACACCATATATTTT.